This T cell receptor beta chain came from a study of blood T cells in healthy people across ages. On the study more broadly: Template switching caught about one barcoded beta molecule for each two T cells.

PCR was performed a second time for about 7 to 11 cycles using a sample-barcoded 5' primer and a J-beta primer mix. Using its own MiXCR run on the 5' RACE reads, TCRdb lists one record per CDR3 protein. The repertoire has roughly 830,000 distinct CDR3 sequences, approximately 67% of them found once; the top ten carry around a quarter. This clonotype was detected many times. Its specificity is unknown. The CDR3 is 15 amino acids. The germline V gene encodes CDR1 LGHDT and CDR2 YNNKEL (reference sequence). V lost 1 base and J lost 4; bases outside the gene matches: 6. Study-wide results and caveats: Per million T cells, the diversity of TCR beta decreased roughly linearly as age advanced. PBMCs left unsorted prevented a conclusive naive versus antigen-experienced comparison. It was found that TCR beta diversity correlated strongly with the percentage of naive T cells.

This TCR was recovered from a young man in good health. The chain uses TRBV3-1 and TRBJ2-7; 8 bases map to TRBD1. Sequencing was carried out using blood. CDR3 protein: CASSQAPGQAYEQYF. The CDR3, as DNA: TGTGCCAGCAGCCAAGCACCGGGACAGGCTTACGAGCAGTACTTC.